Below, one T cell receptor (beta chain) is given with its context. This table comes from immunoSEQ multiplex PCR, and its TCRdb copy is limited to in-frame clones, with some not included. Of fewer than 700,000 clones in the sample, around 89% were seen once. These data originate in a study of shared T cell receptors in the human thymus. This CDR3 region has 12 residues. Deletions cut 5 bases from V and 7 bases from J, with 12 bases between. CDR1 and CDR2 (germline): SGHTA, FQGNSA. The same data also contributed to another study, on human thymus T cells.

The V call is TRBV7-2, the J call TRBJ2-7, with D tentatively TRBD2 (5 bases). The sample comprised thymocytes. This receptor was taken from a boy younger than two with a congenital heart defect. The CDR3 nucleotides read TGTGCCAGCAGCCTGCCCCCGGGGGAGCAGTACTTC. Translating gives CASSLPPGEQYF.